Below, 10 T cell receptor beta chains from the same sample are listed, as sequenced in a study of molecular identifiers for immune sequencing clone quantification. TCRdb reprocessed the PCR reads with MiXCR, giving one entry per CDR3 protein. The data contain a few hundred thousand distinct CDR3 sequences, about a fifth of them singletons. Sequenced material: naive CD8+ T cells from blood, with Jurkat cell RNA spiked in. Subset indicated: FACS-sorted CD8+CD4-CCR7+CD45RA+ naive T cells. These receptor sequences come from a human donor in good health. Some libraries in this study had Jurkat cell RNA spiked in.

At least ten counts were recorded for this clonotype. The genes are TRBV7-2 and TRBJ2-1, with D maybe TRBD2 (5 bases). Germline V gene sequence: CDR1 SGHTA, CDR2 FQGNSA. The germline V and J ends were trimmed by 5 bases and 4 bases, with 12 bases remaining between them. The CDR3 covers 14 residues. The CDR3 protein is CASSPWTVYNEQFF. The CDR3 nucleotides are TGTGCCAGCAGCCCATGGACTGTATACAATGAGCAGTTCTTC. The full variable domain, in which reference TRBV7-2 and TRBJ2-1 provide the parts outside the CDR3, is GAGVSQSPSNKVTEKGKDVELRCDPISGHTALYWYRQSLGQGLEFLIYFQGNSAPDKSGLPSDRFSAERTGGSVSTLTIQRTQQEDSAVYLCASSPWTVYNEQFFGPGTRLTVL.

This clonotype was picked up many times. The rearrangement uses TRBV12-3 or TRBV12-4 and TRBJ2-3; 8 nucleotides agree with TRBD1. The V gene end was trimmed by 3 bases and the J gene end by 2 bases; junction bases not matched to a gene: 7. The CDR3 covers 16 residues. The CDR3 DNA reads TGTGCCAGCAGTTTGAGCAGGGACAGGTCCACAGATACGCAGTATTTT. This codes for CASSLSRDRSTDTQYF.

This clonotype showed up just a few times. V usage is TRBV28 and J usage is TRBJ2-3, with 8 positions matching TRBD2. V shed 3 bases and J 6 bases; nucleotides not matched to a gene: 8. The germline V gene has CDR1 MDHEN and CDR2 SYDVKM. The CDR3 length is 15 residues. The chain's CDR3 is CASSFIGGAEDTQYF. DNA of the CDR3: TGTGCCAGCAGTTTTATCGGGGGGGCTGAGGATACGCAGTATTTT.

This clonotype was picked up many times. This chain connects TRBV7-2 to TRBJ2-7, with 16 bases matching TRBD2. V trimming: 5 bases; J trimming: 4 bases; junction bases outside the gene matches: 11. Germline CDR1 and CDR2: SGHTA and FQGNSA. The CDR3 has 18 amino acids. DNA of the CDR3: TGTGCCAGCAGCCACGAAGGGGGACTAGCGGGAGGGATATACGAGCAGTACTTC. Translation gives CASSHEGGLAGGIYEQYF.

About this clonotype: Possible read error: a much larger clone is one base away. This chain links TRBV7-9 with TRBJ2-7; D gene unclear. The germline V gene has CDR1 SEHNR and CDR2 FQNEAQ (reference sequence). The CDR3 is 13 residues long. The CDR3 nucleotides read TGTGCCAGCAGCTTAGTTGCGAGCGACGAGCAGTCCTTC. This codes for CASSLVASDEQSF.

This clonotype was picked up one time. Since a much larger clone is just one base distant, this may be a read error. The chain links TRBV7-9 to TRBJ2-1; 11 positions match TRBD2. CDR1 and CDR2 from the germline V gene are SEHNR and FQNEAQ (reference sequence). The CDR3 runs 15 residues. DNA of the CDR3: TGTGCCGGCAGCATTACTAGCGGGAGAGTCCCGGGGTCCTTCTTC. Translated: CAGSITSGRVPGSFF.

This clonotype was found many times. V and J are TRBV14 and TRBJ2-7; 10 nucleotides match TRBD1. CDR1 and CDR2 (germline): SGHDN, FVKESK. The CDR3 is 14 residues long. J was trimmed by 6 bases and V by 6 bases; bases with no gene match: 8. The CDR3: CASSLTGTGAEQYF. CDR3 nucleotides: TGTGCCAGCAGTCTAACCGGGACAGGGGCCGAGCAGTACTTC.

This clonotype was seen ten or more times. The chain is built from TRBV29-1 and TRBJ2-3, with TRBD2 identical over 10 bases. This CDR3 spans 16 amino acids. V trimming: 1 base; J trimming: 2 bases; junction bases outside the gene matches: 6. CDR1 SQVTM and CDR2 ANQGSEA come from the germline V gene. CDR3 residues: CSVEGPSGSVTDTQYF. DNA of the CDR3: TGCAGCGTTGAAGGTCCTAGCGGGAGCGTCACAGATACGCAGTATTTT.

This clonotype was observed a handful of times. The chain couples TRBV13 to TRBJ2-3, with D unresolved. From germline, CDR1 is PRHDT and CDR2 FYEKMQ (reference sequence). This CDR3 contains 15 residues. Trimming left V 2 bases short and J 2 bases short, with 11 bases between. CDR3 amino acids: CASSLSGRVTDTQYF. The DNA for the CDR3 is TGTGCCAGCAGCTTATCAGGAAGAGTCACAGATACGCAGTATTTT.

Only one count was recorded for this clonotype. Possible read error: a much larger clone is one base away. The chain couples TRBV3-1 to TRBJ1-1; 10 bases align to TRBD1. CDR1 is LGHDT and CDR2 is YNNKEL in the germline V gene (reference sequence). There are 19 residues in the CDR3. CDR3 region: CASRLTAPLGQGLNSEAFF. The CDR3 DNA reads TGTGCCAGCAGACTGACCGCGCCTTTGGGACAGGGGTTGAACAGTGAAGCTTTCTTT.